The sequence of this T cell receptor (beta chain) was determined in a study of OX40 agonist ivuxolimab in advanced cancers. Study findings and constraints: Expansion of clones was among the lowest in partial responders at 0.1-3.0 mg/kg. Among T cells, CD8+ cells averaged more expanded clones than CD4+ cells. CD4+ and CD8+ blood T cells expanded clonally by week 6 at 0.1 to 3.0 mg/kg.

As to this clone: Its specificity is not known.

Some clones are missing from TCRdb's copy, which holds only in-frame ones; the method was immunoSEQ multiplex PCR. The table includes around 34,000 clones, roughly 90% detected once. The CDR3 totals 12 residues. Germline V gives CDR1 KGHSH, CDR2 LQKENI. V lost 1 base to trimming and J lost 8 bases, with 6 bases between them. Material: CD4+ or CD8+ T cells sorted from blood, obtained in a trial of the OX40 agonist ivuxolimab. The rearrangement uses TRBV18 and TRBJ2-1; D is ambiguous. The TCR originated in an adult with an advanced solid tumor such as melanoma, head and neck, liver or kidney cancer. CDR3 sequence reads: CASSPLAHEQFF. DNA for the CDR3: TGTGCCAGCTCACCACTCGCCCATGAGCAGTTCTTC.